Following are 30 T cell receptor beta chains from one sample sequenced in a study of shared T cell receptors in the human thymus. Profiled with immunoSEQ multiplex PCR; TCRdb holds only in-frame clones, not every one. This table holds about 660,000 clones, about 89% found once. These data were also reused for a study on human thymus T cells.

The specimen was thymocytes. The source is a boy younger than two with a congenital heart defect.

There are a few counts of this clone. This chain links TRBV10-3 with TRBJ2-3; 7 nucleotides align to TRBD1. V shed 3 bases and J 0 bases; nucleotides not matched to a gene: 6. This CDR3 comprises 16 residues. CDR1 is ENHRY, CDR2 SYGVKD, per germline. Written as DNA, the CDR3 is TGTGCCATCAGTGATCAGGGGGTCCCAAGCACAGATACGCAGTATTTT. This translates into CAISDQGVPSTDTQYF.

The V call is TRBV5-1, the J call TRBJ2-7, with 12 bases identical to TRBD2. CDR1 and CDR2 from the germline V gene are SGHRS and YFSETQ. The CDR3 is made up of 18 amino acids. Trimming at V came to 1 base and at J to 0 bases, leaving 8 bases not matched to a gene. The CDR3 loop reads CASSLWLAGGLSSYEQYF. CDR3 in DNA: TGCGCCAGCAGCTTGTGGCTAGCGGGGGGGCTCAGCTCCTACGAGCAGTACTTC.

This clone has just one count. The chain employs TRBV14 and TRBJ1-2; 12 bases line up with TRBD1. CDR3 length: 14 amino acids. J was trimmed by 4 bases and V by 4 bases; bases with no gene match: 1. The germline gives CDR1 SGHDN, CDR2 FVKESK. CDR3 loop: CASSRGQGAYGYTF. In DNA form, the CDR3 reads TGTGCCAGCAGCCGGGGACAGGGGGCCTATGGCTACACCTTC.

This chain joins TRBV27 and TRBJ2-2; 12 bases align to TRBD2. Germline V gives CDR1 MNHEY, CDR2 SMNVEV (reference sequence). Trimming removed 2 bases from V and 9 bases from J; junction bases left unmatched: 4. The CDR3 is 15 residues long. CDR3 DNA sequence: TGTGCCAGCAGTTTACTAGCGGGAGGGCCCAGGGAGCTGTTTTTT. As protein: CASSLLAGGPRELFF.

This clone is a singleton in its sample. This chain links TRBV6-5 with TRBJ2-5; TRBD1 matches 7 bases. V lost 5 bases to trimming and J lost 5 bases; unmatched junction nucleotides: 5. Looked up from germline, CDR1 is MNHEY and CDR2 is SVGAGI. The CDR3 runs to 13 residues. In nucleotides, the CDR3 is TGTGCCAGCAGTCCGACAGGGTCCGAGACCCAGTACTTC. Translating it yields CASSPTGSETQYF.

The chain couples TRBV7-9 to TRBJ2-7, with D possibly being TRBD1 (6 bases). CDR1 SEHNR and CDR2 FQNEAQ come from the germline V gene (reference sequence). The CDR3 has 15 residues. Trimming removed 5 bases at V and 0 bases at J, with 14 bases between. CDR3 in DNA: TGTGCCAGCAGCGGGTGGGGCAGGGGCTCCTACGAGCAGTACTTC. Protein product: CASSGWGRGSYEQYF.

The chain carries TRBV7-9 and TRBJ2-1; 11 bases are a match to TRBD2. The CDR3 contains 12 residues. The V gene's germline CDR1 is SEHNR and CDR2 FQNEAQ (reference sequence). Germline trimming cut 1 base from V and 16 bases from J; bases unmatched to any gene: 3. CDR3 residues: CASSLVLAGDFF. CDR3 DNA: TGTGCCAGCAGCTTAGTACTAGCGGGAGATTTCTTC.

This clone was seen just once. The chain employs TRBV7-6 and TRBJ2-7; tentatively, D is TRBD2 (6 bases). Germline V gives CDR1 SGHVS, CDR2 FNYEAQ. CDR3 size: 19 residues. V was trimmed by 3 bases and J by 1 base, leaving 25 bases between them. In DNA, the CDR3 is TGTGCCAGCAGCTTTTACCCCATCTCGGGGAGGAATTTATCCTACGAGCAGTACTTC. As protein: CASSFYPISGRNLSYEQYF. The entire variable domain, with the rest obtained from reference TRBV7-6 and TRBJ2-7, is as follows: GAGVSQSPRYKVTKRGQDVALRCDPISGHVSLYWYRQALGQGPEFLTYFNYEAQQDKSGLPNDRFSAERPEGSISTLTIQRTEQRDSAMYRCASSFYPISGRNLSYEQYFGPGTRLTVT.

The V gene is TRBV4-1, the J gene TRBJ2-1, with TRBD2 identical over 12 bases. J gave up 7 bases and V 4 bases, and 17 bases lay outside the gene matches. Germline lookup yields CDR1 MGHRA and CDR2 YSYEKL. The length of the CDR3 is 19 residues. The CDR3 spells CASSPTKVLAGGRLNEQFF. The CDR3 bases are TGCGCCAGCAGCCCCACGAAGGTTCTAGCGGGGGGGCGGTTAAATGAGCAGTTCTTC.

This rearrangement joins TRBV18 to TRBJ2-7, with D possibly matching TRBD1 (5 bases). The germline V gene has CDR1 KGHSH and CDR2 LQKENI. The CDR3 consists of 16 residues. V gave up 3 bases and J gave up 2 bases, with 17 bases separating them. CDR3 nucleotide sequence: TGTGCCAGCTCACCTAGAAGGGCAGGGTCTCCCTACGAGCAGTACTTC. Its protein product is CASSPRRAGSPYEQYF.

The chain is built from TRBV5-1 and TRBJ2-4, with TRBD2 matching 11 bases. Germline CDR1 SGHRS, CDR2 YFSETQ. V dropped 0 bases and J dropped 6; count of bases not matched to a gene: 5. The CDR3 totals 16 residues. CDR3 amino acids: CASSLAVAGGRNIQYF. The CDR3 coding sequence is TGCGCCAGCAGCTTGGCCGTAGCGGGGGGGCGAAACATTCAGTACTTC. Drawing the rest from reference TRBV5-1 and TRBJ2-4, the complete variable domain is KAGVTQTPRYLIKTRGQQVTLSCSPISGHRSVSWYQQTPGQGLQFLFEYFSETQRNKGNFPGRFSGRQFSNSRSEMNVSTLELGDSALYLCASSLAVAGGRNIQYFGAGTRLSVL.

The chain carries TRBV27 and TRBJ1-2; no clear D. The germline V gene encodes CDR1 MNHEY and CDR2 SMNVEV (reference sequence). Trimming took off 6 bases at V and 0 bases at J, with 14 bases between the two ends. The CDR3 extends over 15 amino acids. The CDR3 region is CASSLHNKPNYGYTF. CDR3 nucleotide sequence: TGTGCCAGCAGCCTGCACAATAAACCTAACTATGGCTACACCTTC.

This chain joins TRBV29-1 and TRBJ2-7; 7 positions agree with TRBD1. Germline V gene lookup returns CDR1 SQVTM and CDR2 ANQGSEA. V lost 0 bases, J lost 4 bases, and 12 bases stayed unmatched. The CDR3 runs 16 residues. CDR3 region: CSVEDPDGTVEYEQYF. In nucleotides, the CDR3 is TGCAGCGTTGAAGATCCCGACGGGACAGTTGAGTACGAGCAGTACTTC.

The chain combines TRBV11-2 with TRBJ1-2, with 7 bases lining up with TRBD1. Germline V lookup: CDR1 SGHAT, CDR2 FQNNGV. The CDR3 totals 15 residues. V trimming: 6 bases; J trimming: 1 base; junction bases outside the gene matches: 8. CDR3 sequence reads: CASSFPGQSNYGYTF. The CDR3 bases are TGTGCCAGCAGTTTCCCGGGACAGAGTAACTATGGCTACACCTTC.

The chain joins TRBV18 to TRBJ1-2; perhaps TRBD1 as D (6 bases). This CDR3 spans 14 amino acids. V lost 2 bases to trimming and J lost 0 bases, with 7 bases between them. From germline, CDR1 is KGHSH and CDR2 LQKENI. CDR3 sequence reads: CASSPDRTNYGYTF. The CDR3 DNA sequence: TGTGCCAGCTCACCAGACAGGACTAACTATGGCTACACCTTC.

J is TRBJ2-7 and V is TRBV18, with D perhaps TRBD2 (5 bases). V shed 8 bases and J shed 4 bases, with 9 bases lying between them. CDR3 length: 11 amino acids. Per the germline V gene, CDR1 is KGHSH and CDR2 is LQKENI. CDR3 bases: TGTGCCAGCGCGAGGGATTACGAGCAGTACTTC. It specifies CASARDYEQYF.

The V call is TRBV4-1, the J call TRBJ1-6, with 8 positions matching TRBD1. In germline, CDR1 is MGHRA, CDR2 YSYEKL. V lost 1 base, J lost 8 bases, and 4 bases stayed unmatched. The CDR3 is 15 amino acids. This CDR3 reads CASSQVGQGDSPLHF. CDR3 nucleotides: TGCGCCAGCAGCCAAGTCGGACAGGGCGATTCACCCCTCCACTTT.

This chain links TRBV5-1 with TRBJ2-2; D is undetermined. CDR1 is SGHRS and CDR2 is YFSETQ in the germline V gene. The germline V and J ends were trimmed by 0 bases and 0 bases, with 9 bases remaining between them. This CDR3 has 16 amino acids. This CDR3 is CASSLVPGSNTGELFF. Here the CDR3 DNA reads TGCGCCAGCAGCTTGGTTCCAGGCTCGAACACCGGGGAGCTGTTTTTT. The full variable domain, rest sourced from reference TRBV5-1 and TRBJ2-2, is KAGVTQTPRYLIKTRGQQVTLSCSPISGHRSVSWYQQTPGQGLQFLFEYFSETQRNKGNFPGRFSGRQFSNSRSEMNVSTLELGDSALYLCASSLVPGSNTGELFFGEGSRLTVL.

The chain links TRBV10-3 to TRBJ1-1; TRBD1 aligns across 12 bases. Trimming at V came to 3 bases and at J to 1 base, leaving 9 bases not matched to a gene. This CDR3 is 18 amino acids long. Germline V gives CDR1 ENHRY, CDR2 SYGVKD. The CDR3 loop reads CAISDSGQGAPRNTEAFF. In DNA, the CDR3 is TGTGCCATCAGTGACTCGGGACAGGGGGCCCCGAGGAACACTGAAGCTTTCTTT.

CDR3 in DNA: TGTGCCAGCAGTTTAGTAGGTCAGGGCGAGCAGTACTTC. It is translated as CASSLVGQGEQYF. The chain uses TRBV27 and TRBJ2-7; D is possibly TRBD1 (5 bases). Looked up from germline, CDR1 is MNHEY and CDR2 is SMNVEV (reference sequence). Deletions cut 2 bases from V and 6 bases from J, with 11 bases between. This CDR3 has 13 residues.

V and J are TRBV28 and TRBJ2-3, with D unclear. V lost 4 bases and J lost 2, with 10 bases in between. Per the germline V gene, CDR1 is MDHEN and CDR2 is SYDVKM. The CDR3 is made up of 14 amino acids. The CDR3 region is CASSSVRTTDTQYF. The CDR3 DNA reads TGTGCCAGCAGTTCTGTTAGAACCACAGATACGCAGTATTTT.

With regard to this clone: Other DNA sequences within the sample encode an identical CDR3. The chain has TRBV5-4 and TRBJ2-3; 9 bases fit TRBD2. The germline V gene encodes CDR1 SGHNT and CDR2 YYREEE (reference sequence). Trimming at V came to 5 bases and at J to 1 base, leaving 5 bases not matched to a gene. CDR3 length equals 15 residues. This chain's CDR3 is CASRRGGLRTDTQYF. DNA of the CDR3: TGTGCCAGCAGGCGGGGGGGCCTGCGCACAGATACGCAGTATTTT. Based on the CDR3 plus reference TRBV5-4 and TRBJ2-3, the full variable domain is ETGVTQSPTHLIKTRGQQVTLRCSSQSGHNTVSWYQQALGQGPQFIFQYYREEENGRGNFPPRFSGLQFPNYSSELNVNALELDDSALYLCASRRGGLRTDTQYFGPGTRLTVL.

The chain uses TRBV5-5 and TRBJ1-2; D might be TRBD1 (6 bases). The CDR3 consists of 17 residues. Germline CDR1 reads SGHKS; CDR2 reads YYEKEE (reference sequence). Trimming took 2 bases from V and 2 from J, leaving 19 bases between them. For the CDR3, the DNA is TGTGCCAGCAGCTTTATTCCTGTCGACAGGCTCAACTATGGCTACACCTTC. Its protein is CASSFIPVDRLNYGYTF.

The chain links TRBV15 to TRBJ1-2, with D perhaps TRBD1 (6 bases). Trimming removed 5 bases at V and 5 bases at J, with 15 bases between. This CDR3 comprises 14 residues. CDR1 LNHNV and CDR2 YYDKDF come from the germline V gene (reference sequence). The CDR3 nucleotides are TGTGCCACCAGCTGCCGACAGGCCAAGTATGGCTACACCTTC. Protein sequence: CATSCRQAKYGYTF.

In this sample, this clone turned up a few times. The gene calls are TRBV19 and TRBJ1-2; D is possibly TRBD1 (5 bases). The CDR3 is made up of 14 amino acids. Germline lookup yields CDR1 LNHDA and CDR2 SQIVND (reference sequence). V was shortened by 5 bases and J by 5 bases, with 15 bases between the two germline ends. The CDR3 protein is CASSPHRQSYGYTF. The DNA of the CDR3 is TGTGCCAGTAGTCCTCACCGACAGAGTTATGGCTACACCTTC.

The rearrangement uses TRBV28 and TRBJ1-5, with TRBD1 identical over 7 bases. The CDR3 totals 13 residues. Per germline, CDR1 MDHEN and CDR2 SYDVKM. V was pared by 10 bases and J by 0 bases, with 3 bases of the junction left unmatched. CDR3 loop: CAIQGGSNQPQHF. The CDR3 DNA reads as TGTGCCATCCAGGGGGGTAGCAATCAGCCCCAGCATTTT.

The chain joins TRBV12-5 to TRBJ2-7, with D perhaps matching TRBD1 (5 bases). This CDR3 comprises 15 residues. Germline CDR1 and CDR2: LGHNT and FRNRAP. The V end lost 0 bases, the J end lost 5 bases, and 14 bases lay between the germline ends. In DNA, the CDR3 is TGTGCTAGTGGTTTGGTAGGGGCCCTGAACCACGAGCAGTACTTC. Encoded protein: CASGLVGALNHEQYF.

This clone came up once. The chain's CDR3 is CAGGDHKAQYF. Here the CDR3 DNA reads TGTGCCGGCGGGGACCACAAGGCCCAGTACTTC. The chain is built from TRBV30 and TRBJ2-5, with D perhaps matching TRBD2 (6 bases). Germline-derived CDR1 and CDR2 are GTSNPN and SVGIG (reference sequence). V was shortened by 8 bases and J by 9 bases, with 16 bases between the two germline ends. There are 11 residues in the CDR3.

As for this clone: The junction does not match germline at one end; this may be a read error. This specimen includes other DNA sequences encoding the same CDR3. This chain uses TRBV5-1 with TRBJ1-6; 7 bases are a match to TRBD1. Germline V CDR1 and CDR2: SGHRS, YFSETQ. CDR3 length equals 16 residues. The CDR3 DNA follows: TGCGCCAGCAGCGCCACCCTCCGGGACAGTAATTCCCCCCTCCACTTT. This gives the protein CASSATLRDSNSPLHF.

The chain carries TRBV28 and TRBJ2-5, with 8 bases aligning to TRBD1. The CDR3 has 12 amino acids. Trimming took 7 bases from V and 5 from J; bases not matched to a gene: 3. From germline, CDR1 is MDHEN and CDR2 SYDVKM. This CDR3 is CASTGQAETQYF. The CDR3 DNA sequence: TGTGCCAGCACGGGACAGGCGGAGACCCAGTACTTC.